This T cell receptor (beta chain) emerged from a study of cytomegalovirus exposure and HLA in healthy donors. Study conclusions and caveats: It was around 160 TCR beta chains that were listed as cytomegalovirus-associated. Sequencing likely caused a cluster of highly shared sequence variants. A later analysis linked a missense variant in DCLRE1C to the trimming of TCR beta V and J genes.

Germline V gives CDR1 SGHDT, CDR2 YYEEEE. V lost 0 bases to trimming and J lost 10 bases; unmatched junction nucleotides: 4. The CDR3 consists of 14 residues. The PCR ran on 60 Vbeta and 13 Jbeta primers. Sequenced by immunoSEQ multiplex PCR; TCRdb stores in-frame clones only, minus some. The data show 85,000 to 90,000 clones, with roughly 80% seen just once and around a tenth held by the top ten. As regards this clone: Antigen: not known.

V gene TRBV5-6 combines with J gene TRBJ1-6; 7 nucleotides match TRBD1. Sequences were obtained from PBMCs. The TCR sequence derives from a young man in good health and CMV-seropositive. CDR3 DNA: TGTGCCAGCAGCTTGGACAGGGGATTCTCACCCCTCCACTTT. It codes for CASSLDRGFSPLHF.